This T cell receptor (beta chain) was recovered during a study of molecular identifiers for immune sequencing clone quantification. General observations from the study: Clonotypes surpassing 20 RNA copies contained over 98% of effector molecules, versus under 1% in naive cells.

Germline values: CDR1 SQVTM, CDR2 ANQGSEA. This CDR3 comprises 13 residues. Trimming left V 1 base short and J 6 bases short, with 12 bases between. This clonotype was seen repeatedly, ten times or more. Its antigen is unknown. TCRdb analysed the PCR reads with MiXCR anew, one entry per CDR3 protein. Of 550,000 to 750,000 distinct CDR3 sequences in the sample, about 20% were seen once. Sequencing was performed on naive CD8+ T cells from blood, with Jurkat cell RNA spiked in. Subset specified: FACS-sorted CD8+CD4-CCR7+CD45RA+ naive T cells. The chain joins TRBV29-1 to TRBJ2-5; D remains ambiguous. The TCR was taken from a human donor in good health. Some libraries in this study had Jurkat cell RNA spiked in. For the CDR3, the DNA is TGCAGCGTTGAAGGACTTCCCCATCAGACCCAGTACTTC. It encodes CSVEGLPHQTQYF. Supplemented by reference TRBV29-1 and TRBJ2-5, the full variable domain reads SAVISQKPSRDICQRGTSLTIQCQVDSQVTMMFWYRQQPGQSLTLIATANQGSEATYESGFVIDKFPISRPNLTFSTLTVSNMSPEDSSIYLCSVEGLPHQTQYFGPGTRLLVL.